The 19 T cell receptor beta chains below come from one sample, sequenced in a study of T cells after yellow fever vaccination. TCRdb itself ran the 5' RACE reads through MiXCR, one entry per CDR3 protein. The repertoire includes some 320,000 distinct CDR3 sequences, roughly 8.7% of them detected once, and around 17% sits in the top ten. Sequencing used PBMCs, obtained on the day of the first yellow fever vaccination. Source of these receptors: a man between 18 and 29 years old who received the YFV17D yellow fever vaccine.

The chain recombines TRBV4-3 with TRBJ1-6; D is ambiguous. The CDR3 loop spans 12 amino acids. Germline CDR1 is LGHNA and CDR2 is YSLEER. V dropped 0 bases and J dropped 8 bases, with 2 bases sitting between them. CDR3 nucleotides: TGCGCCAGCAGCCAAGACTATTCACCCCTCCACTTT. This translates into CASSQDYSPLHF.

The chain couples TRBV6-1 to TRBJ2-4; possible D gene TRBD1, 6 bases. Trimming took off 8 bases at V and 1 base at J, with 21 bases between the two ends. Germline assignment: CDR1 MNHNS and CDR2 SASEGT. This CDR3 comprises 17 residues. CDR3: CASVSLTLGAAKNIQYF. CDR3 nucleotides: TGTGCCAGCGTATCCCTGACTTTGGGGGCTGCCAAAAACATTCAGTACTTC.

This chain links TRBV20-1 with TRBJ1-1, with TRBD1 matching 7 bases. J gave up 4 bases and V 6 bases, and 8 bases lay outside the gene matches. The CDR3 is made up of 13 amino acids. Germline CDR1 reads DFQATT; CDR2 reads SNEGSKA (reference sequence). CDR3 nucleotide sequence: TGCAGTGCCCCCGGACAGGTAACCACTGAAGCTTTCTTT. Residues: CSAPGQVTTEAFF.

The chain links TRBV7-9 to TRBJ2-1, with D perhaps matching TRBD1 (5 bases). Trimming took off 5 bases at V and 10 bases at J, with 18 bases between the two ends. Per the germline V gene, CDR1 is SEHNR and CDR2 is FQNEAQ (reference sequence). The CDR3 covers 14 residues. The chain's CDR3 is CASSPTQGFREQFF. For the CDR3, the DNA is TGTGCCAGCAGCCCCACTCAGGGTTTCAGGGAGCAGTTCTTC.

This clonotype was counted only a few times. The gene calls are TRBV30 and TRBJ1-2, with no clear D. Germline V gives CDR1 GTSNPN, CDR2 SVGIG (reference sequence). The CDR3 totals 13 residues. Trimming cost V 3 bases and J 5 bases, with 13 bases left between them. For the CDR3, the DNA is TGTGCCTGGAGGAGGGCAGGCTTATATGGCTACACCTTC. As protein: CAWRRAGLYGYTF.

This clonotype was recorded a few times. The rearrangement joins TRBV7-8 to TRBJ2-5; TRBD1 matches 7 bases. The CDR3 covers 14 residues. CDR1 is SGHVS, CDR2 FQNEAQ, per germline. The trim removed 5 bases at V and 1 base at J, leaving 4 bases unmatched. The CDR3 here is CASSAYRGQETQYF. The CDR3 DNA is TGTGCCAGCAGCGCATACAGGGGCCAAGAGACCCAGTACTTC.

Only a few counts were recorded for this clonotype. The chain is built from TRBV5-1 and TRBJ2-5; 13 nucleotides line up with TRBD2. This CDR3 comprises 17 residues. J was trimmed by 5 bases and V by 4 bases; bases with no gene match: 11. Germline V lookup: CDR1 SGHRS, CDR2 YFSETQ. CDR3 sequence reads: CASSQPGLAGKGETQYF. Written as DNA, the CDR3 is TGCGCCAGCAGCCAACCGGGACTAGCGGGGAAAGGGGAGACCCAGTACTTC.

This chain links TRBV29-1 with TRBJ2-3, with 11 positions matching TRBD2. Unmatched junction bases numbered 4, after V lost 3 bases and J lost 2 bases. CDR3 size: 15 residues. Germline V gene sequence: CDR1 SQVTM, CDR2 ANQGSEA. In nucleotides, the CDR3 is TGCAGCGTTGACGGGACTAGCGGATACACAGATACGCAGTATTTT. This codes for CSVDGTSGYTDTQYF.

The chain carries TRBV7-9 and TRBJ2-7; D possibly corresponds to TRBD1 (5 bases). The CDR3 contains 12 residues. The V end was cut by 8 bases, the J end by 1 base, with 9 bases between. Germline CDR1 is SEHNR and CDR2 is FQNEAQ (reference sequence). The CDR3 bases are TGTGCCAGCGGCCGACAGTCCTACGAGCAGTACTTC. It translates to CASGRQSYEQYF.

This clonotype was counted between two and nine times. As DNA, the CDR3 is TGTGCCAGCAGCCCCGGGGGACCCATTTACAATGAGCAGTTCTTC. Its protein is CASSPGGPIYNEQFF. The chain employs TRBV4-2 and TRBJ2-1, with a tentative D call TRBD2 (6 bases). V lost 4 bases to trimming and J lost 4 bases, with 14 bases between them. This CDR3 has 15 amino acids. Germline loops: CDR1 LGHNA, CDR2 YNFKEQ.

This clonotype has at least ten counts. The V gene is TRBV2, the J gene TRBJ2-1; possible D gene TRBD1, 5 bases. The germline V and J ends were trimmed by 2 bases and 5 bases, with 13 bases remaining between them. The CDR3 spans 15 residues. Germline V CDR1 and CDR2: SNHLY, FYNNEI. DNA of the CDR3: TGTGCCAGCAGTGAATACCGACAGTTAAACAATGAGCAGTTCTTC. It is translated as CASSEYRQLNNEQFF.

This clonotype was counted between two and nine times. The chain recombines TRBV5-4 with TRBJ2-4; no reliable D call. Germline values: CDR1 SGHNT, CDR2 YYREEE (reference sequence). The CDR3 covers 15 residues. Trimming cost V 4 bases and J 2 bases, with 13 bases left between them. The CDR3 bases are TGTGCCAGCAGCGTATCGACACGGACCAAAAACATTCAGTACTTC. Its translation is CASSVSTRTKNIQYF.

This clonotype was counted only a few times. The chain employs TRBV4-1 and TRBJ2-5; 9 bases match TRBD2. The trim removed 0 bases at V and 2 bases at J, leaving 7 bases unmatched. CDR3 size: 17 residues. CDR1 is MGHRA and CDR2 is YSYEKL in the germline V gene. CDR3 loop: CASSQDPAGGIQETQYF. The CDR3 DNA reads TGCGCCAGCAGCCAAGACCCAGCGGGGGGAATTCAAGAGACCCAGTACTTC.

The sample holds a few counts of this clonotype. The chain joins TRBV4-2 to TRBJ2-3; D is perhaps TRBD1 or TRBD2 (6 bases each). Germline V gene lookup returns CDR1 LGHNA and CDR2 YNFKEQ. The CDR3 loop spans 20 amino acids. Trimming cost V 1 base and J 4 bases, with 27 bases left between them. The CDR3 nucleotides read TGTGCCAGCAGCCAAGTATGGATCGGAGGGGGTGGGGATCCCCCAGATACGCAGTATTTT. Translation: CASSQVWIGGGGDPPDTQYF.

This clonotype was found many times. The chain joins TRBV9 to TRBJ2-7; 8 positions match TRBD1. The CDR3 loop spans 15 amino acids. V dropped 0 bases and J dropped 3; count of bases not matched to a gene: 5. The germline V gene encodes CDR1 SGDLS and CDR2 YYNGEE. The CDR3 sequence is CASSVGGQASYEQYF. The CDR3 bases are TGTGCCAGCAGCGTAGGGGGACAGGCGAGCTACGAGCAGTACTTC.

This clonotype was counted only a few times. The rearrangement joins TRBV5-6 to TRBJ2-7, with TRBD2 matching over 13 bases. Trimming took 4 bases from V and 4 from J; bases not matched to a gene: 8. CDR3 length: 16 residues. The germline CDR1 and CDR2 sequences are SGHDT and YYEEEE. This CDR3 is CASSPLGTSGAYEQYV. For the CDR3, the DNA is TGTGCCAGCAGCCCATTGGGGACTAGCGGGGCATACGAGCAGTACGTC.

This clonotype was counted a few times. This chain links TRBV11-1 with TRBJ1-1; D gene uncertain. V was trimmed by 5 bases and J by 4 bases, leaving 14 bases between them. Germline assignment: CDR1 SGHAT and CDR2 FQDESV (reference sequence). The CDR3 is made up of 14 amino acids. CDR3 region: CASSPLTRGTEAFF. The CDR3 nucleotides are TGTGCCAGCAGCCCACTCACGAGAGGCACTGAAGCTTTCTTT. The entire variable domain, with the rest obtained from reference TRBV11-1 and TRBJ1-1, is as follows: EAEVAQSPRYKITEKSQAVAFWCDPISGHATLYWYRQILGQGPELLVQFQDESVVDDSQLPKDRFSAERLKGVDSTLKIQPAELGDSAMYLCASSPLTRGTEAFFGQGTRLTVV.

The rearrangement uses TRBV3-1 and TRBJ1-5, with D possibly matching TRBD1 (5 bases). The germline V gene encodes CDR1 LGHDT and CDR2 YNNKEL (reference sequence). The germline V and J ends were trimmed by 0 bases and 7 bases, with 16 bases remaining between them. The CDR3 loop spans 16 amino acids. The chain's CDR3 is CASSQESPGVGQPQHF. The CDR3 DNA reads TGTGCCAGCAGCCAAGAGAGTCCGGGGGTCGGACAGCCCCAGCATTTT. Variable domain in full (rest from reference TRBV3-1 and TRBJ1-5): DTAVSQTPKYLVTQMGNDKSIKCEQNLGHDTMYWYKQDSKKFLKIMFSYNNKELIINETVPNRFSPKSPDKAHLNLHINSLELGDSAVYFCASSQESPGVGQPQHFGDGTRLSIL.

This clonotype was observed a few times. J is TRBJ2-3 and V is TRBV5-1; the match to TRBD2 covers 14 bases. CDR1 is SGHRS and CDR2 is YFSETQ in the germline V gene. This CDR3 comprises 17 residues. With V trimmed by 4 bases and J by 2 bases, 6 bases remained unmatched. The CDR3 DNA is TGCGCCAGCAGCCCGACTAGCGGGGGGGTAATCACAGATACGCAGTATTTT. Encoded protein: CASSPTSGGVITDTQYF. The entire variable domain, with the rest obtained from reference TRBV5-1 and TRBJ2-3, is as follows: KAGVTQTPRYLIKTRGQQVTLSCSPISGHRSVSWYQQTPGQGLQFLFEYFSETQRNKGNFPGRFSGRQFSNSRSEMNVSTLELGDSALYLCASSPTSGGVITDTQYFGPGTRLTVL.